Below, 16 T cell receptor beta chains from the same sample are listed, as sequenced in a study of long-term antiretroviral therapy in people with HIV. It was version v3.0 of the immunoSEQ assay that was run at survey level. Libraries were prepared by immunoSEQ multiplex PCR; TCRdb keeps only in-frame clonotypes and omits some of them. This sample has tens of thousands of clones, with more than 80% found just once. Sequencing was performed on unsorted PBMCs, taken 7.6 years after starting antiretroviral therapy. All receptors come from a woman between 40 and 55 years old with HIV.

V gene TRBV11-2 combines with J gene TRBJ2-5; 7 bases align to TRBD1. CDR1 is SGHAT and CDR2 is FQNNGV in the germline V gene. With 2 bases clipped from V and 3 bases from J, the junction kept 3 bases outside the gene matches. This CDR3 is 14 amino acids long. The CDR3 region has the DNA TGTGCCAGCAGCTTAAAGGGGACAGAAGAGACCCAGTACTTC. This gives the protein CASSLKGTEETQYF.

The CDR3: CATRSGGAADTQYF. The CDR3 nucleotides read TGTGCCACCAGGAGCGGGGGGGCGGCAGATACGCAGTATTTT. The V call is TRBV15, the J call TRBJ2-3, with TRBD2 matching 10 bases. CDR1 is LNHNV, CDR2 YYDKDF, per germline (reference sequence). V lost 6 bases, J lost 4 bases, and 4 bases stayed unmatched. This CDR3 is built from 14 residues.

This chain uses TRBV18 with TRBJ1-1; D uncertain. Trimming removed 3 bases from V and 0 bases from J, with 17 bases in between. Germline-derived CDR1 and CDR2 are KGHSH and LQKENI. This CDR3 spans 17 amino acids. CDR3 in amino acids: CASSPRVLQELNTEAFF. CDR3 sequence (DNA): TGTGCCAGCTCACCTCGGGTGCTTCAGGAACTGAACACTGAAGCTTTCTTT.

V usage is TRBV5-1 and J usage is TRBJ1-1; 9 bases match TRBD1. CDR1 and CDR2 (germline): SGHRS, YFSETQ. After removal of 4 bases from V and 5 bases from J, the junction contained 6 bases not matched to a gene. There are 14 residues in the CDR3. The CDR3 loop is CASSPGDRATEAFF. The CDR3 nucleotides are TGCGCCAGCAGCCCGGGGGACAGGGCAACTGAAGCTTTCTTT.

The J gene is TRBJ2-3, the V gene TRBV9, with D hard to call. The CDR3 extends over 17 amino acids. The germline V gene encodes CDR1 SGDLS and CDR2 YYNGEE. Trimming took 0 bases from V and 4 from J, leaving 18 bases between them. CDR3 nucleotide sequence: TGTGCCAGCAGCGTAGGGACGATAGGTCAAGCATCAGATACGCAGTATTTT. Its protein product is CASSVGTIGQASDTQYF.

This chain uses TRBV19 with TRBJ2-2; 7 positions agree with TRBD1. V lost 4 bases to trimming and J lost 3 bases; unmatched junction nucleotides: 11. The CDR3 runs to 17 residues. The germline gives CDR1 LNHDA, CDR2 SQIVND (reference sequence). The CDR3 is CASSKGVTGTDTGELFF. The CDR3 DNA is TGTGCCAGTAGTAAAGGGGTTACGGGGACAGACACCGGGGAGCTGTTTTTT.

The J gene is TRBJ2-5, the V gene TRBV19, with a possible D match to TRBD1 (5 bases). Per germline, CDR1 LNHDA and CDR2 SQIVND (reference sequence). CDR3 length: 16 amino acids. Trimming stripped 1 base from V and 2 bases from J, with 14 bases between. The CDR3 nucleotides are TGTGCCAGTAGTATAGCGGGCAGGGTATCTCAAGAGACCCAGTACTTC. It yields the protein CASSIAGRVSQETQYF.

The chain joins TRBV2 to TRBJ2-2; 9 bases line up with TRBD1. The CDR3 length is 15 residues. From germline, CDR1 is SNHLY and CDR2 FYNNEI. V was pared by 5 bases and J by 4 bases, with 5 bases of the junction left unmatched. The CDR3 spells CASSNRGRGTGELFF. Written as DNA, the CDR3 is TGTGCCAGCAGTAACAGGGGGCGGGGCACCGGGGAGCTGTTTTTT.

This sequence joins TRBV2 and TRBJ2-3, with TRBD2 identical over 8 bases. Per germline, CDR1 SNHLY and CDR2 FYNNEI. V was pared by 5 bases and J by 3 bases, with 4 bases of the junction left unmatched. The CDR3 covers 14 residues. DNA for the CDR3: TGTGCCAGCAGTCTCTTAGCGGGGACAGATACGCAGTATTTT. Its protein product is CASSLLAGTDTQYF.

V and J are TRBV2 and TRBJ2-3; tentative D call: TRBD1 (7 bases). The CDR3 spans 14 residues. Per germline, CDR1 SNHLY and CDR2 FYNNEI. V lost 6 bases and J 5 bases, leaving 15 bases between the germline ends. The CDR3 nucleotides are TGTGCCAGCAGCGCGGGACAGCAAAAAGATACGCAGTATTTT. Amino acid sequence: CASSAGQQKDTQYF.

The J gene is TRBJ1-6, the V gene TRBV21-1. TRBV21-1 is described as a pseudogene. The CDR3 is 12 residues long. CDR3: CASWGENSPLHF. The CDR3, as DNA: TGTGCCAGCTGGGGGGAAAATTCACCCCTCCACTTT.

This clone was observed once. The V and J genes are TRBV5-1 and TRBJ2-1; 9 bases agree with TRBD2. V shed 3 bases and J 1 base; nucleotides not matched to a gene: 17. The CDR3 has 20 amino acids. Per the germline V gene, CDR1 is SGHRS and CDR2 is YFSETQ. Here the CDR3 reads CASSWSAGGALEGSYNEQFF. The CDR3 bases are TGCGCCAGCAGCTGGTCAGCGGGGGGCGCCCTTGAAGGATCCTACAATGAGCAGTTCTTC.

The rearrangement joins TRBV6-6 to TRBJ1-2, with 8 bases identical to TRBD1. The CDR3 is made up of 15 amino acids. V trimming: 2 bases; J trimming: 2 bases; junction bases outside the gene matches: 4. CDR1 MNHNY and CDR2 SVGAGI come from the germline V gene (reference sequence). CDR3 in amino acids: CASSYGQGVNYGYTF. The CDR3 DNA reads TGTGCCAGCAGTTACGGACAGGGTGTCAACTATGGCTACACCTTC.

The chain uses TRBV7-9 and TRBJ2-7; 7 nucleotides agree with TRBD2. Germline V lookup: CDR1 SEHNR, CDR2 FQNEAQ (reference sequence). Unmatched junction bases numbered 5, after V lost 6 bases and J lost 0 bases. The CDR3 has 14 residues. CDR3 amino acids: CASSARGDSYEQYF. The CDR3 DNA reads TGTGCCAGCAGTGCCCGGGGGGACTCCTACGAGCAGTACTTC.

The rearrangement uses TRBV30 and TRBJ1-2; tentatively, D is TRBD1 (5 bases). CDR1 and CDR2 from the germline V gene are GTSNPN and SVGIG (reference sequence). The CDR3 contains 14 residues. The V end was cut by 3 bases, the J end by 4 bases, with 15 bases between. CDR3 region: CAWRPQAYTYGYTF. The CDR3 bases are TGTGCCTGGAGGCCACAGGCGTACACCTATGGCTACACCTTC.

This chain uses TRBV7-9 with TRBJ2-1, with D perhaps assigned TRBD1 or TRBD2 (6 bases each). Germline V gene sequence: CDR1 SEHNR, CDR2 FQNEAQ (reference sequence). V shed 6 bases and J shed 0 bases, with 18 bases lying between them. The CDR3 is 17 amino acids. The chain's CDR3 is CASRSPPGAGSYNEQFF. The CDR3 coding sequence is TGTGCCAGCAGATCCCCCCCGGGGGCCGGCTCCTACAATGAGCAGTTCTTC. The variable domain in full, with the rest retrieved from reference TRBV7-9 and TRBJ2-1, is DTGVSQNPRHKITKRGQNVTFRCDPISEHNRLYWYRQTLGQGPEFLTYFQNEAQLEKSRLLSDRFSAERPKGSFSTLEIQRTEQGDSAMYLCASRSPPGAGSYNEQFFGPGTRLTVL.